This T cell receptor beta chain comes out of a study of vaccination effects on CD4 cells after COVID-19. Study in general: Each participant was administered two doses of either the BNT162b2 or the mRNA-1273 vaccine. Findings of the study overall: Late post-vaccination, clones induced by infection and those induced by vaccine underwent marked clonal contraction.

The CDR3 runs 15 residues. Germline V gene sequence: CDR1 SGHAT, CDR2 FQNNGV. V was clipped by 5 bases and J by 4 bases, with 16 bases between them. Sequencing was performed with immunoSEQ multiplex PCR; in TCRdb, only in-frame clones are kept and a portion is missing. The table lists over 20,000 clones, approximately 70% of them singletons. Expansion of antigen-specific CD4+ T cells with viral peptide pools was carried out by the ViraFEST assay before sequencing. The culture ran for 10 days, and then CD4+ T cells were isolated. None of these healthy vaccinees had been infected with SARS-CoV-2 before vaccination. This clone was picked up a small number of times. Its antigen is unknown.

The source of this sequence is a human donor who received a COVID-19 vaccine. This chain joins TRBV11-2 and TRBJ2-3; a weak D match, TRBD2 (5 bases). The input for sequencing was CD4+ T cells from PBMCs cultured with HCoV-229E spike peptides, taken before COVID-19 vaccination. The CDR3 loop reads CASSRMMGAADTQYF. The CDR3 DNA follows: TGTGCCAGCAGCCGTATGATGGGAGCCGCAGATACGCAGTATTTT.